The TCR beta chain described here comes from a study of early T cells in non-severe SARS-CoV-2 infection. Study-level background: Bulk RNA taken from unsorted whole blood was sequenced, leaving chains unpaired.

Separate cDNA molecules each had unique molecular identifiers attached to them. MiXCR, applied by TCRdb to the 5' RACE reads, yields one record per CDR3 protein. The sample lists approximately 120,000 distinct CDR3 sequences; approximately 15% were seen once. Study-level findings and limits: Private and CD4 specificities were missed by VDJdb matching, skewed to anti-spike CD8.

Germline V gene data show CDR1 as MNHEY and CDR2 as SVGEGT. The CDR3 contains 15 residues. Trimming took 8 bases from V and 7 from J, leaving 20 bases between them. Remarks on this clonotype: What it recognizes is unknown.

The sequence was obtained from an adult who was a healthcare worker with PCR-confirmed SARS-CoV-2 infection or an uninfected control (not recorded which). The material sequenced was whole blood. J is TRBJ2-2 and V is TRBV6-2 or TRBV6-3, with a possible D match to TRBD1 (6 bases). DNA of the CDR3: TGTGCCAGCCAACCGGGACACTCGTCTATCGGGGAGCTGTTTTTT. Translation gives CASQPGHSSIGELFF.